This TCR beta chain was captured in a study of blood T cell repertoires in COVID-19. Generated by immunoSEQ multiplex PCR, the TCRdb table keeps only in-frame clones and is missing some. The table has about 350,000 clones, about 90% seen once; the top ten hold approximately 3.1%. Germline V gene data show CDR1 as SGHAT and CDR2 as FQNNGV. V was pared by 0 bases and J by 6 bases, with 7 bases of the junction left unmatched. CDR3 length: 15 residues. The cohort comprised adults aged roughly 18 to 100 years residing in under 25 US areas. The clonotype originates from a woman between 25 and 40 years old who had recovered from COVID-19. This sequence joins TRBV11-2 and TRBJ1-1; 7 bases agree with TRBD1. The sequencing sample was made of PBMCs or T cells enriched from blood (not recorded which). For the CDR3, the DNA is TGTGCCAGCAGCTTAGACCCAGGGGGTGGCTCTGAAGCTTTCTTT. Translated: CASSLDPGGGSEAFF.